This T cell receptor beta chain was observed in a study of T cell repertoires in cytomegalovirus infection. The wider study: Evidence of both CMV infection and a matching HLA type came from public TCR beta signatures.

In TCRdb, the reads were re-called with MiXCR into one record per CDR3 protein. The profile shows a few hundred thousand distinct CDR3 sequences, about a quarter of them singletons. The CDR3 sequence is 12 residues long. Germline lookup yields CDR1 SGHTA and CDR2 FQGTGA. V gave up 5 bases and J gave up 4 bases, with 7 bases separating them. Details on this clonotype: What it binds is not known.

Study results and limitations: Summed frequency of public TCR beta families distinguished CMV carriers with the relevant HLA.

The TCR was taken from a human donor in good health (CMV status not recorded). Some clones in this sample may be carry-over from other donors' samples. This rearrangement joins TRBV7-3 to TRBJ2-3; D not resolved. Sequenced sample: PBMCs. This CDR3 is CASSHGSDTQYF. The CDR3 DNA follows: TGTGCCAGCAGCCATGGGTCAGATACGCAGTATTTT.